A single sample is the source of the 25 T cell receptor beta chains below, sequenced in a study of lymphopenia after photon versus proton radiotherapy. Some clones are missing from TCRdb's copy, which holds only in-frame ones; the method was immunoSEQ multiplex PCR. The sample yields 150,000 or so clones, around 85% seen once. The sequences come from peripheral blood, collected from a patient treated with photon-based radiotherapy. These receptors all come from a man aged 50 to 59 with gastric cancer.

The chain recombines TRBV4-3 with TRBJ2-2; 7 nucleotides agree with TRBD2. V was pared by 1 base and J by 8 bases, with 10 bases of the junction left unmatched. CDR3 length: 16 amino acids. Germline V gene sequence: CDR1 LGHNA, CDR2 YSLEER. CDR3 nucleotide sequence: TGCGCCAGCAGCCAAGGGGCTAGCGGTACCACGGGGGAGCTGTTTTTT. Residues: CASSQGASGTTGELFF.

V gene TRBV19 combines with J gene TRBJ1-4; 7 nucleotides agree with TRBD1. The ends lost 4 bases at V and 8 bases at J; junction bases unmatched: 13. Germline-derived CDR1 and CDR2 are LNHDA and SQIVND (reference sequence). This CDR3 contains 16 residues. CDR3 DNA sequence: TGTGCCAGTAGTACCAAGACAGGGTTGTATGGCGAAAAACTGTTTTTT. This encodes CASSTKTGLYGEKLFF.

This chain's CDR3 is CASSFGGESEQYF. The CDR3 DNA is TGTGCCAGCAGTTTCGGGGGAGAGTCCGAGCAGTACTTC. V is TRBV28 and J is TRBJ2-7, with D possibly matching TRBD2 (6 bases). Germline loops: CDR1 MDHEN, CDR2 SYDVKM. V was shortened by 3 bases and J by 6 bases, with 12 bases between the two germline ends. The CDR3 has 13 residues.

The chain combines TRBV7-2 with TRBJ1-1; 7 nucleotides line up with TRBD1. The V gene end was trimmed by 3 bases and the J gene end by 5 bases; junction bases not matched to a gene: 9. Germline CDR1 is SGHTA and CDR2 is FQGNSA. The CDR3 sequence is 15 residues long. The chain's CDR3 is CASSFRQGQRTEAFF. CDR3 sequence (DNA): TGTGCCAGCAGCTTTAGACAGGGACAGCGAACTGAAGCTTTCTTT.

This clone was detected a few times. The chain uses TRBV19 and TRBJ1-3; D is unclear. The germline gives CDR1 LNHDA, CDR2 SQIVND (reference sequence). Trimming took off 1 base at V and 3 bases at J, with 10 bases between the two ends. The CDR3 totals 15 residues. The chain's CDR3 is CASSIVGGRGNTIYF. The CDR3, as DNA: TGTGCCAGTAGTATAGTCGGCGGACGTGGAAACACCATATATTTT.

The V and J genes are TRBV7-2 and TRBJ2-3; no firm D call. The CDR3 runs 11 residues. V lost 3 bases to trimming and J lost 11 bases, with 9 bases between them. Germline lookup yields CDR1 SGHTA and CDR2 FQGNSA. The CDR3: CASSFPPGQYF. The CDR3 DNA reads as TGTGCCAGCAGCTTTCCCCCCGGGCAGTATTTT.

The CDR3 spells CASRLAGVNEQFF. The CDR3 DNA reads as TGTGCCAGCAGGCTAGCGGGAGTCAATGAGCAGTTCTTC. This rearrangement joins TRBV7-2 to TRBJ2-1, with TRBD2 matching 10 bases. The germline V gene encodes CDR1 SGHTA and CDR2 FQGNSA. The V gene end was trimmed by 6 bases and the J gene end by 6 bases; junction bases not matched to a gene: 2. The CDR3 spans 13 residues. The whole variable domain, filled in from reference TRBV7-2 and TRBJ2-1, reads GAGVSQSPSNKVTEKGKDVELRCDPISGHTALYWYRQSLGQGLEFLIYFQGNSAPDKSGLPSDRFSAERTGGSVSTLTIQRTQQEDSAVYLCASRLAGVNEQFFGPGTRLTVL.

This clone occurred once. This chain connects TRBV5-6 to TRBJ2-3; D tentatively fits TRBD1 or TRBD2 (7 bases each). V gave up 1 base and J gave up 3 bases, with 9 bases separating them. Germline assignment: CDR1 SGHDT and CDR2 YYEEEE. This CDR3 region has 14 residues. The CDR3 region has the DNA TGTGCCAGCAGCTTGCAGGGGGGGACAGATACGCAGTATTTT. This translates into CASSLQGGTDTQYF.

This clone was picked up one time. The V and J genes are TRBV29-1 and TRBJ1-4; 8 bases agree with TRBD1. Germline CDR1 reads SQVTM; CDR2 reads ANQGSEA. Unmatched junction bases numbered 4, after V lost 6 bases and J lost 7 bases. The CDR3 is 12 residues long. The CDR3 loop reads CSVTGASEKLFF. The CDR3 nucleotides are TGCAGCGTGACAGGGGCGAGTGAAAAACTGTTTTTT.

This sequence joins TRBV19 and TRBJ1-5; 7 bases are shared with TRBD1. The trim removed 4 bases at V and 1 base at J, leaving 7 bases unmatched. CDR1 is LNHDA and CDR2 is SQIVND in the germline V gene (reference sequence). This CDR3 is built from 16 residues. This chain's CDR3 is CASSSWQGVSNQPQHF. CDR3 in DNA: TGTGCCAGTAGTAGCTGGCAGGGGGTAAGCAATCAGCCCCAGCATTTT. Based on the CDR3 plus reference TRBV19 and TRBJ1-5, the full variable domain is DGGITQSPKYLFRKEGQNVTLSCEQNLNHDAMYWYRQDPGQGLRLIYYSQIVNDFQKGDIAEGYSVSREKKESFPLTVTSAQKNPTAFYLCASSSWQGVSNQPQHFGDGTRLSIL.

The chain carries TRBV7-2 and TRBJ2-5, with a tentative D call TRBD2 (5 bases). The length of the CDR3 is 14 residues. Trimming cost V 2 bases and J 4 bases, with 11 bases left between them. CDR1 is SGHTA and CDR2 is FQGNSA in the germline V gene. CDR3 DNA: TGTGCCAGCAGCTTATACGGCAGCGGAGAGACCCAGTACTTC. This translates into CASSLYGSGETQYF. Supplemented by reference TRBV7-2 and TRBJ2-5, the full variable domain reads GAGVSQSPSNKVTEKGKDVELRCDPISGHTALYWYRQSLGQGLEFLIYFQGNSAPDKSGLPSDRFSAERTGGSVSTLTIQRTQQEDSAVYLCASSLYGSGETQYFGPGTRLLVL.

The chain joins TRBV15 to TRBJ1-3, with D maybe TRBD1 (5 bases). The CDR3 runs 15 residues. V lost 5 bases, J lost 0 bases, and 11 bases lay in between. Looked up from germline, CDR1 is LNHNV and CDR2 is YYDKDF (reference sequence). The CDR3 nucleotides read TGTGCCACCAGCGGGGACCTAAGCTCTGGAAACACCATATATTTT. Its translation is CATSGDLSSGNTIYF.

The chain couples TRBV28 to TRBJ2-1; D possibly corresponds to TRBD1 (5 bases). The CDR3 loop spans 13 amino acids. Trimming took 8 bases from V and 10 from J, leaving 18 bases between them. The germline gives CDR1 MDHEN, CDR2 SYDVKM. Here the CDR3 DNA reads TGTGCCAGCGGGGCAGGGCCATACCCCGAGCAGTTCTTC. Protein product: CASGAGPYPEQFF.

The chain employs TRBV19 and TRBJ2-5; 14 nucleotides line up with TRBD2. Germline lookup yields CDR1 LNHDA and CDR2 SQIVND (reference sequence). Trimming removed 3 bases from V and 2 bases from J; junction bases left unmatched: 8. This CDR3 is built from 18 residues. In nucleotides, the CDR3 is TGTGCCAGTAGTATGACAGGGGGACTAGCGGGAGCACAAGAGACCCAGTACTTC. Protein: CASSMTGGLAGAQETQYF. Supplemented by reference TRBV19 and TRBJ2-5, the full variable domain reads DGGITQSPKYLFRKEGQNVTLSCEQNLNHDAMYWYRQDPGQGLRLIYYSQIVNDFQKGDIAEGYSVSREKKESFPLTVTSAQKNPTAFYLCASSMTGGLAGAQETQYFGPGTRLLVL.

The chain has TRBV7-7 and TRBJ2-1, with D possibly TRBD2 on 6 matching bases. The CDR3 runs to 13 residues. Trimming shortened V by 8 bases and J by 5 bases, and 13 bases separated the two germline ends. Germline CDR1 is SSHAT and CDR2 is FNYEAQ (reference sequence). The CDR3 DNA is TGTGCCAGCCGGGAGTGGAATGACAATGAGCAGTTCTTC. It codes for CASREWNDNEQFF.

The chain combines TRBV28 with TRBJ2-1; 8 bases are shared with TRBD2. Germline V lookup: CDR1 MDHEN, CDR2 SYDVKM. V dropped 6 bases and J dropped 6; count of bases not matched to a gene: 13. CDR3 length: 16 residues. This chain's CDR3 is CASRHLQAGGANEQFF. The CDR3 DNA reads TGTGCCAGCAGACACCTCCAGGCGGGAGGAGCCAATGAGCAGTTCTTC.

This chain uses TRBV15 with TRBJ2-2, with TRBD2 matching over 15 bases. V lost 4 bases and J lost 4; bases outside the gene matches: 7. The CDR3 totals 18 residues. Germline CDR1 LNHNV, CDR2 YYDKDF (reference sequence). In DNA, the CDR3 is TGTGCCACCAGCAAATCGGGACTAGCGGGAGGTATCACCGGGGAGCTGTTTTTT. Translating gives CATSKSGLAGGITGELFF.

The chain's CDR3 is CASRPNRGGGEKLFF. CDR3 bases: TGTGCCAGCAGACCTAACAGGGGAGGAGGCGAAAAACTGTTTTTT. The chain links TRBV2 to TRBJ1-4; 7 bases map to TRBD1. Per the germline V gene, CDR1 is SNHLY and CDR2 is FYNNEI. CDR3 length: 15 amino acids. V gave up 6 bases and J gave up 8 bases; unmatched junction bases: 12.

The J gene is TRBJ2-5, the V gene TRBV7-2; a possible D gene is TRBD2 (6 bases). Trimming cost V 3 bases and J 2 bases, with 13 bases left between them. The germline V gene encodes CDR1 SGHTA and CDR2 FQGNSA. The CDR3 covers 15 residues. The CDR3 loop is CASSFGGLGQETQYF. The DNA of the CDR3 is TGTGCCAGCAGCTTCGGGGGATTGGGGCAAGAGACCCAGTACTTC.

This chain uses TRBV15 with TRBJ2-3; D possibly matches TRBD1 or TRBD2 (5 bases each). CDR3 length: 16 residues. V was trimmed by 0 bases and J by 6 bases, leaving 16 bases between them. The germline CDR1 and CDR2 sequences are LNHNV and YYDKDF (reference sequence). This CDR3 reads CATSRDRGTKGDTQYF. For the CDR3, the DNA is TGTGCCACCAGCAGAGATAGAGGGACGAAAGGGGATACGCAGTATTTT.

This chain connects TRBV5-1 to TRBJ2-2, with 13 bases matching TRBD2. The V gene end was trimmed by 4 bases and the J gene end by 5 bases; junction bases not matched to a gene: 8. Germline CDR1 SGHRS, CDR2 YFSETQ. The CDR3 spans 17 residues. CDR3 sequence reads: CASSIGLAGVRTGELFF. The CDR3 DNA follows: TGCGCCAGCAGCATAGGACTAGCGGGAGTCCGTACCGGGGAGCTGTTTTTT.

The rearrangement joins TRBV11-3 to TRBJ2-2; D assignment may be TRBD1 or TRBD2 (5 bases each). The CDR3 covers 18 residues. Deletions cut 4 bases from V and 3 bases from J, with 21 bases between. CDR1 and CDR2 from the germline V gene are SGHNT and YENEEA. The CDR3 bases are TGTGCCAGCAGCTCTCAAATACGGGCCGGGGCTGACACCGGGGAGCTGTTTTTT. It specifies CASSSQIRAGADTGELFF.

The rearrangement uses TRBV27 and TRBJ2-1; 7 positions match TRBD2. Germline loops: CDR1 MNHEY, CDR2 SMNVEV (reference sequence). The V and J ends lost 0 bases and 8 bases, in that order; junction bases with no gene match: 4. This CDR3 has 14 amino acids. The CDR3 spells CASSLSGEGDEQFF. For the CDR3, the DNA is TGTGCCAGCAGTTTATCAGGGGAGGGTGATGAGCAGTTCTTC.

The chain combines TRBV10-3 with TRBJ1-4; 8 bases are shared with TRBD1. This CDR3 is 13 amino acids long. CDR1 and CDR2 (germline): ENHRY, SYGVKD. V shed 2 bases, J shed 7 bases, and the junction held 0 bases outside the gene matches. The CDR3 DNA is TGTGCCATCAGTGAGGGACAGGGTGAAAAACTGTTTTTT. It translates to CAISEGQGEKLFF.

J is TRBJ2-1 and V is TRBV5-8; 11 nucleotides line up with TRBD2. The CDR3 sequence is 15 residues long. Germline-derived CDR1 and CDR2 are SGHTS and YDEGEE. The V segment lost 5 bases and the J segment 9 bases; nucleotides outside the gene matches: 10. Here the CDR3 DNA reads TGTGCCAGCAGATTAGCGGGAGGGCCCAATGGTGAGCAGTTCTTC. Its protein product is CASRLAGGPNGEQFF. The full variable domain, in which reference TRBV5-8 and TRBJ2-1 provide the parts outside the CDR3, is EAGVTQSPTHLIKTRGQQATLRCSPISGHTSVYWYQQALGLGLQFLLWYDEGEERNRGNFPPRFSGRQFPNYSSELNVNALELEDSALYLCASRLAGGPNGEQFFGPGTRLTVL.